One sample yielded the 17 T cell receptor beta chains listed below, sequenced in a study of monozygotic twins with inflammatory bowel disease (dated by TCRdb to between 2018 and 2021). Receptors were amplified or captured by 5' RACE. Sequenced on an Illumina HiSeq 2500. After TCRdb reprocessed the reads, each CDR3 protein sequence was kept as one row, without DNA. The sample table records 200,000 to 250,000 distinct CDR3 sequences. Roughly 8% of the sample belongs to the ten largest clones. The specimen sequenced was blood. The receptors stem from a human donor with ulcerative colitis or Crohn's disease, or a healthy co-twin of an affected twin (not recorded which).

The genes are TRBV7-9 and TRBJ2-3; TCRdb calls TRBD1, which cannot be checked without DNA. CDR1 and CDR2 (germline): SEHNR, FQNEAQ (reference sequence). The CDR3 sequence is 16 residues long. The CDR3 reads CASSLAGQDWIDTQYF.

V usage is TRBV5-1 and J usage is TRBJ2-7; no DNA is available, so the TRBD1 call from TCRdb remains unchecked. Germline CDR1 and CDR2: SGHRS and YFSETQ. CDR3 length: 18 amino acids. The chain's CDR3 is CASSLGGVSGGSSYEQYF.

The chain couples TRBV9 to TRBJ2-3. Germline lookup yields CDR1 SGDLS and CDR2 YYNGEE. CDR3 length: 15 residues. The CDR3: CAGSAGRLAEDTQYF. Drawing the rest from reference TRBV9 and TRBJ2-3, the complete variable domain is DSGVTQTPKHLITATGQRVTLRCSPRSGDLSVYWYQQSLDQGLQFLIQYYNGEERAKGNILERFSAQQFPDLHSELNLSSLELGDSALYFCAGSAGRLAEDTQYFGPGTRLTVL.

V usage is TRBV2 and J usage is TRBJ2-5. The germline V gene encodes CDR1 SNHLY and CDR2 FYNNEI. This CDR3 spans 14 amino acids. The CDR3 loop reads CASSSGYTQETQYF.

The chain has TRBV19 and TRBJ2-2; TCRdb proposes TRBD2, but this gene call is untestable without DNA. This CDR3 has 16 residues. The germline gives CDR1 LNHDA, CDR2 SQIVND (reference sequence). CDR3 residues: CASKRPGTLNTGELFF.

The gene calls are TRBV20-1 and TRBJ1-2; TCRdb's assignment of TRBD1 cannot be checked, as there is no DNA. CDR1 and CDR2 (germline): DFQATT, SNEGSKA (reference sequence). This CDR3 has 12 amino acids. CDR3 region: CSARTEAYGYTF.

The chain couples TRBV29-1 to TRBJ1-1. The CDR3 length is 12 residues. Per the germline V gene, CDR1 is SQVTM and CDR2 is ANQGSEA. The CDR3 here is CSVDRGSTEAFF.

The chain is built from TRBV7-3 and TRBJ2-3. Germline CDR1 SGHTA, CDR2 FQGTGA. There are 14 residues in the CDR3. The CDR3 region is CASSPQAVTDTQYF.

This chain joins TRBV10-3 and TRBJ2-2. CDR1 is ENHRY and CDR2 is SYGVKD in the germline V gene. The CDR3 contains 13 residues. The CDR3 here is CAISDWNTGELFF.

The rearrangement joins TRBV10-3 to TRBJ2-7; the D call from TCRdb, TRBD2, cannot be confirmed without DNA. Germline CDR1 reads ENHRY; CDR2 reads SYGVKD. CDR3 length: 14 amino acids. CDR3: CAISGGTSGYEQYF.

Here the CDR3 reads CASSPIRGEGDEQYF. The chain is built from TRBV7-8 and TRBJ2-7; the TRBD1 assignment by TCRdb is unverifiable without DNA. Per germline, CDR1 SGHVS and CDR2 FQNEAQ. The CDR3 totals 15 residues. The full variable domain, completed using reference TRBV7-8 and TRBJ2-7, is GAGVSQSPRYKVAKRGQDVALRCDPISGHVSLFWYQQALGQGPEFLTYFQNEAQLDKSGLPSDRFFAERPEGSVSTLKIQRTQQEDSAVYLCASSPIRGEGDEQYFGPGTRLTVT.

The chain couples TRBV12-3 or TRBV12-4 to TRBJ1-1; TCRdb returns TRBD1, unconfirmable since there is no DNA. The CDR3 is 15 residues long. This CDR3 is CASSLGARANTEAFF.

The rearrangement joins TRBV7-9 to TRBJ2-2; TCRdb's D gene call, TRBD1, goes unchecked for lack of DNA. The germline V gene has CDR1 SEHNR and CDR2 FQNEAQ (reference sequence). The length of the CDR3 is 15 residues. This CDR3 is CAGWGIGQNTGELFF.

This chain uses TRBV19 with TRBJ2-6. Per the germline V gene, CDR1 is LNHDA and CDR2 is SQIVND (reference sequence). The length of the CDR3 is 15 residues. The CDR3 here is CASSIRFTGANVLTF.

The CDR3 here is CSARDSMKNTEAFF. This chain connects TRBV20-1 to TRBJ1-1. This CDR3 is built from 14 residues. CDR1 and CDR2 from the germline V gene are DFQATT and SNEGSKA (reference sequence).

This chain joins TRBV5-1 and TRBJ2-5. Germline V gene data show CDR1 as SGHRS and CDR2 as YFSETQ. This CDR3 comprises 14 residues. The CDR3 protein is CASSPELYQETQYF.

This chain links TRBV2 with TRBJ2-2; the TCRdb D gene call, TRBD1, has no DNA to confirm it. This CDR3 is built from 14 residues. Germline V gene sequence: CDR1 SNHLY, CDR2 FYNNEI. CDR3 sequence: CASMGQMNTGELFF.